This TCR beta chain was recorded in a study of CDR3 diversity in severe acne. This clonotype was seen a few times. V lost 5 bases, J lost 2 bases, and 5 bases stayed unmatched. Per germline, CDR1 DFQATT and CDR2 SNEGSKA (reference sequence). The CDR3 runs 14 residues. TCRdb itself ran the PCR reads through MiXCR, one entry per CDR3 protein. This sample carries 79,000 or so distinct CDR3 sequences, under 55% of them seen once, and the ten largest clones take 11%. The sample comprised blood. The chain recombines TRBV20-1 with TRBJ1-3, with 8 bases identical to TRBD1. The sequence was obtained from a male donor with severe acne vulgaris. Here the CDR3 reads CSAQTGVPGNTIYF. The CDR3 coding sequence is TGCAGTGCTCAGACAGGGGTTCCTGGAAACACCATATATTTT.